The T cell receptor (beta chain) under discussion was sequenced for a study of patients and donors after allogeneic stem cell transplantation. Germline values: CDR1 SGDLS, CDR2 YYNGEE. The junction had 9 bases not matched to a gene; V was cut back by 3 bases and J by 7 bases. The CDR3 sequence is 14 residues long. TCRdb reprocessed the RT-PCR reads with MiXCR, giving one entry per CDR3 protein. Counted here are approximately 150,000 distinct CDR3 sequences, about 30% occurring once; the ten biggest clones make up approximately 3.5%. The specimen sequenced was blood, either unsorted or a sorted T cell fraction (not recorded which). This sequence originates from a human donor who was either an allogeneic HSCT recipient or a stem cell or donor lymphocyte infusion donor (not recorded which). It is not recorded whose cells these are; they may come from a transplant donor. The rearrangement links TRBV9 to TRBJ2-5, with TRBD1 matching over 7 bases. The CDR3 reads CASSAETGSGTQYF. DNA of the CDR3: TGTGCCAGCAGCGCCGAGACAGGGTCGGGGACCCAGTACTTC.